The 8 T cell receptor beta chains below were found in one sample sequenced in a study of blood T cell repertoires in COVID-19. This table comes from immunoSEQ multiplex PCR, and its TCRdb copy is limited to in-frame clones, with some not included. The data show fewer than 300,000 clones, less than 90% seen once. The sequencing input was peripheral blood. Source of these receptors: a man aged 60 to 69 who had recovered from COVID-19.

CDR3 DNA: TGTGCCAGCAGCGTAGCGACACCCCAAGAGACCCAGTACTTC. This gives the protein CASSVATPQETQYF. The V call is TRBV9, the J call TRBJ2-5; D unresolved. CDR3 length: 14 residues. CDR1 is SGDLS and CDR2 is YYNGEE in the germline V gene. Trimming took off 0 bases at V and 1 base at J, with 7 bases between the two ends.

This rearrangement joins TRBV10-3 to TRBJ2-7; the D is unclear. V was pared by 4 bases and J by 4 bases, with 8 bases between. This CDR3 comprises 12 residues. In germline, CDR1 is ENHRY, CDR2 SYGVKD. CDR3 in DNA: TGTGCCATCAGTGGGTCAACATACGAGCAGTACTTC. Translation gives CAISGSTYEQYF.

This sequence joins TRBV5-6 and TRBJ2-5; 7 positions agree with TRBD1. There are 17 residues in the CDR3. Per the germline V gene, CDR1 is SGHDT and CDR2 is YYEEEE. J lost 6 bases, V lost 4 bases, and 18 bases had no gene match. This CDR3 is CASSRTGPGQNGKTQYF. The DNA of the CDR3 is TGTGCCAGCAGCCGGACAGGCCCAGGGCAAAACGGGAAGACCCAGTACTTC.

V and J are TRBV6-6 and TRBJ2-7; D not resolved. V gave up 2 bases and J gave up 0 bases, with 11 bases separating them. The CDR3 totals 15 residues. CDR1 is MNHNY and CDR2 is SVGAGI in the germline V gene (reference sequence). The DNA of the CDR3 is TGTGCCAGCAGTTACACAGACCCGATCTCCTACGAGCAGTACTTC. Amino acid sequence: CASSYTDPISYEQYF.

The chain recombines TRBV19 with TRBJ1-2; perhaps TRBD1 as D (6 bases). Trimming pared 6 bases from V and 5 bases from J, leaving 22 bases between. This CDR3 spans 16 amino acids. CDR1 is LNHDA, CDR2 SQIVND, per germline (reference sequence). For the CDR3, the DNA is TGTGCCAGTAGAACCGGTCCGGACAGAGCGCTTTATGGCTACACCTTC. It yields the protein CASRTGPDRALYGYTF.

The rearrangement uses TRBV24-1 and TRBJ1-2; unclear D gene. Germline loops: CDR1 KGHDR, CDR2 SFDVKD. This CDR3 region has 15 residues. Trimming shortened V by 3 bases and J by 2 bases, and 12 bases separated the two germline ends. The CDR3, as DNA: TGTGCCACCAGTGATACACGTACGGAGAACTATGGCTACACCTTC. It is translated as CATSDTRTENYGYTF.

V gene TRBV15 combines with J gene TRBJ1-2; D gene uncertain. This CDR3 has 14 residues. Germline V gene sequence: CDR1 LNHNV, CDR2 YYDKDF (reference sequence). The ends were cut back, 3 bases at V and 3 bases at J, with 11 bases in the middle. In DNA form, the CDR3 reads TGTGCCACCAGCAGTCCCAGTATTCACTATGGCTACACCTTC. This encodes CATSSPSIHYGYTF. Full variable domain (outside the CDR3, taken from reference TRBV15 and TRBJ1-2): DAMVIQNPRYQVTQFGKPVTLSCSQTLNHNVMYWYQQKSSQAPKLLFHYYDKDFNNEADTPDNFQSRRPNTSFCFLDIRSPGLGDTAMYLCATSSPSIHYGYTFGSGTRLTVV.

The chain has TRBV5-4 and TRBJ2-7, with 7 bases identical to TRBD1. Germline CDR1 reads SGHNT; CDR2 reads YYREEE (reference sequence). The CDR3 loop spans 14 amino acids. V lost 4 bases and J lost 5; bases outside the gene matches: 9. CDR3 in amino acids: CASSRGQENHEQYF. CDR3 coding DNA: TGTGCCAGCAGCCGAGGACAGGAGAACCACGAGCAGTACTTC.